The clone carrying this T cell receptor (beta chain) was counted once. Its specificity is unknown. Generated by immunoSEQ multiplex PCR, the TCRdb table keeps only in-frame clones and is missing some. Of some 130,000 clones listed, 85% to 90% are singletons. The sample comes from a study of T cell responses to AZD1222 COVID-19 vaccine. Turning to the study itself: Second-dose intervals of approximately 4 or approximately 12 weeks were pooled. Overall study results and limits: Repertoire sampling occurred only after the peak T cell response. Clonal diversity was possibly underestimated; the donors were predominantly white British and more often female.

Specimen: peripheral blood, collected on day 0 of AZD1222 vaccination. This TCR derives from an adult in good health.

The CDR3 region is CASSLGRGREKLFF. The CDR3 DNA reads TGTGCCAGCAGCTTAGGCAGGGGGCGGGAAAAACTGTTTTTT. This chain uses TRBV7-2 with TRBJ1-4, with 8 bases lining up with TRBD1. J was trimmed by 8 bases and V by 1 base; bases with no gene match: 3. The CDR3 covers 14 residues. Per the germline V gene, CDR1 is SGHTA and CDR2 is FQGNSA.